This entry concerns a single TCR beta chain. Which antigen it targets is not known. Library prep was done by 5' RACE. The input for every TCR library was approximately 3,500 ng of total RNA. For each sample, cDNA synthesis was carried out in eight separate reactions using SMARTScribe reverse transcriptase. During cDNA synthesis, template switching was used to introduce unique molecular identifiers that contained a 6-nucleotide sample barcode. Two nested PCRs of approximately 16 and 10 cycles amplified the TCRalpha and TCRbeta cDNA, and bead purification followed each PCR. Before amplification, the cDNA was both treated with uracil DNA-glycosylase and purified with the QIAquick PCR purification kit. The second PCR added Illumina TruSeq-compatible adapters along with sample-specific barcodes. TapeStation and Qubit were used to check library quality and concentration, and roughly 4.6 ng of each library was pooled. The pooled libraries were sequenced with 2 x 100 bp reads and custom sequencing primers on an Illumina HiSeq2500 single-index Rapid Run. Regarding the original processing steps: MiGEC version 1.2.6 was used for UMI-based consensus assembly, which corrected PCR and sequencing errors. MiXCR version 2.1.1 was used for V(D)J alignment, clonotype assembly and CDR3 extraction. To normalise gene usage, clonotype sharing and MAIT/NKT TCR abundance, the top 1000, 10 000 and 20 000 clonotypes in each sample were analysed. After downsampling to 27 000 UMIs, diversity was calculated as the inverse Simpson index using the vegan R package. Paired Mann-Whitney U tests on discordant twin pairs were used, with Benjamini-Hochberg multiple-testing correction. Through TCRdb reprocessing, the reads give one entry per CDR3 protein sequence; DNA is omitted. TCRdb's processing, not the authors', yielded these V and J calls. This sample's table contains 300,000 to 450,000 distinct CDR3 sequences. The ten largest clones represent about 2.5% of the sample.

From each donor, a roughly 2.6 ml peripheral blood sample was collected into PAXgene tubes and stored at -80 degrees C. Total RNA was isolated from whole blood with the PAXgene blood miRNA kit on an automated QIAcube, without T cell sorting. Deep TCRalpha and TCRbeta repertoire profiling with unique molecular barcoding was performed on peripheral blood of monozygotic twin pairs concordant or discordant for inflammatory bowel disease. Smoking habits were recorded for all twin pairs, and individuals were classified as current, former or never smokers. The sample originates from a study of monozygotic twins with inflammatory bowel disease (dated 2019 in TCRdb). Regarding the research as a whole: The full study comprised 28 monozygotic twin pairs: nine German pairs (four IBD-concordant, five IBD-discordant) and 19 IBD-discordant Danish pairs. The search for disease-associated traits relied mainly on comparing IBD patients with their genetically identical healthy co-twins within discordant pairs. Each individual had, on average, about 151 000 unique TCRalpha sequences and 181 000 unique TCRbeta sequences available for analysis. Study-wide conclusions, independent of this receptor: No single strong signal or clonotype linked to IBD turned up in the results, so the idea that one exists was not supported. No difference in repertoire similarity was observed between concordant and discordant twins, possibly owing to limited statistical power. The analysis was unable to tell different T cell subtypes apart. Because patients received different immunosuppressive treatments, the repertoires may have picked up extra background noise and variability between individuals. A decrease in TCRbeta repertoire diversity, as measured by inverse Simpson index, was observed in IBD patients compared with their healthy co-twins. Compared with healthy twins, IBD patients shared fewer clonotypes with other individuals, and the difference was most pronounced in patients with signs of disease activity.

Via the germline V gene (reference sequence), CDR1 is GTSNPN and CDR2 SVGIG. The CDR3 covers 16 residues, taking in both the cysteine and the phenylalanine. The coding DNA is unavailable. Sequenced sample: blood. The chain employs TRBV30 and TRBJ2-7; TCRdb names TRBD1, which stays unverified in the absence of DNA. This sequence was found in a human donor with ulcerative colitis or Crohn's disease, or a healthy co-twin of an affected twin (not recorded which). The CDR3 protein is CAWSVLRTAHSYEQYF.